One sample yielded the 32 T cell receptor beta chains listed below, sequenced in a study of neurological immune-mediated disorders. A single record per CDR3 protein comes from TCRdb applying MiXCR to the 5' RACE reads. The table shows around 70,000 distinct CDR3 sequences, with roughly 5.6% occurring only once. The source material was PBMCs. These receptors all come from a man aged 18-30 years with multiple sclerosis.

This clonotype was seen repeatedly, ten times or more. The rearrangement uses TRBV5-1 and TRBJ2-2; D is undetermined. This CDR3 contains 15 residues. Germline-derived CDR1 and CDR2 are SGHRS and YFSETQ. V lost 5 bases and J 6 bases, leaving 17 bases between the germline ends. This CDR3 is CASRAGDISAGELFF. CDR3 bases: TGCGCCAGCAGAGCTGGCGATATAAGCGCCGGGGAGCTGTTTTTT.

This clonotype was counted many times. The gene calls are TRBV5-1 and TRBJ2-7; TRBD2 agrees at 8 bases. Germline V CDR1 and CDR2: SGHRS, YFSETQ. V lost 5 bases to trimming and J lost 3 bases; unmatched junction nucleotides: 10. CDR3 length: 15 amino acids. DNA of the CDR3: TGCGCCAGCAGGAATGTAGCCGGGACTAGCTACGAGCAGTACTTC. Amino acids: CASRNVAGTSYEQYF.

A note on this clonotype: One end of the junction varies from germline; a read error may be responsible. The J gene is TRBJ2-7, the V gene TRBV29-1; 7 bases agree with TRBD2. The germline V gene has CDR1 SQVTM and CDR2 ANQGSEA. This CDR3 is 11 amino acids long. The CDR3 is CSVGLGYEQYF. CDR3 coding DNA: TGTAGCGTTGGACTAGGCTACGAGCAGTACTTC.

This clonotype was observed a few times. A much larger clone is a single base away; this may be a read error. The chain has TRBV20-1 and TRBJ1-4, with a tentative D call TRBD1 (6 bases). Germline CDR1 and CDR2: DFQATT and SNEGSKA (reference sequence). The CDR3 loop spans 14 amino acids. Trimming took 1 base from V and 5 from J, leaving 11 bases between them. The CDR3 protein is CSARGQEGNEKLFF. The CDR3 nucleotides are TGCAGTGCTAGAGGACAGGAAGGGAATGAAAAACTGTTTTTT.

This clonotype was detected ten times or more. The chain carries TRBV2 and TRBJ2-7; no definite D call. CDR1 is SNHLY and CDR2 is FYNNEI in the germline V gene. V lost 0 bases and J 7 bases, leaving 10 bases between the germline ends. There are 13 residues in the CDR3. The CDR3 spells CASSEAPVGEQYF. The CDR3 bases are TGTGCCAGCAGTGAAGCACCCGTCGGGGAGCAGTACTTC. Variable domain in full (rest from reference TRBV2 and TRBJ2-7): EPEVTQTPSHQVTQMGQEVILRCVPISNHLYFYWYRQILGQKVEFLVSFYNNEISEKSEIFDDQFSVERPDGSNFTLKIRSTKLEDSAMYFCASSEAPVGEQYFGPGTRLTVT.

This clonotype showed up many times. The V gene is TRBV15, the J gene TRBJ2-5; D unresolved. Germline V gene lookup returns CDR1 LNHNV and CDR2 YYDKDF (reference sequence). CDR3 size: 14 residues. Trimming took 4 bases from V and 5 from J, leaving 14 bases between them. CDR3 DNA: TGTGCCACCAGCAATGATGCCCTGGGGGAGACCCAGTACTTC. Translated: CATSNDALGETQYF.

This clonotype has only a few counts. The chain combines TRBV7-6 with TRBJ2-3; D unresolved. The CDR3 totals 12 residues. V was trimmed by 5 bases and J by 6 bases, leaving 9 bases between them. Germline-derived CDR1 and CDR2 are SGHVS and FNYEAQ. CDR3 nucleotides: TGTGCCAGCAGCCCCCCCGGGGATACGCAGTATTTT. Its translation: CASSPPGDTQYF.

This clonotype has at least ten counts. This sequence joins TRBV27 and TRBJ2-1; 8 bases are shared with TRBD2. Germline V gene lookup returns CDR1 MNHEY and CDR2 SMNVEV (reference sequence). After removal of 6 bases from V and 6 bases from J, the junction contained 4 bases not matched to a gene. There are 13 residues in the CDR3. The CDR3 loop is CASSPAGGNEQFF. In nucleotides, the CDR3 is TGTGCCAGCAGCCCGGCGGGGGGCAATGAGCAGTTCTTC.

J is TRBJ2-7 and V is TRBV5-1; TRBD2 aligns across 9 bases. Per the germline V gene, CDR1 is SGHRS and CDR2 is YFSETQ. This CDR3 is 16 amino acids long. Trimming removed 0 bases from V and 1 base from J; junction bases left unmatched: 5. DNA for the CDR3: TGCGCCAGCAGCTTGGCCACAGGACTAGCGTCCTACGAGCAGTACTTC. Residues: CASSLATGLASYEQYF.

This clonotype was observed at least ten times. This chain joins TRBV20-1 and TRBJ2-5; 9 nucleotides line up with TRBD2. CDR1 and CDR2 (germline): DFQATT, SNEGSKA (reference sequence). This CDR3 contains 16 residues. The V and J ends lost 0 bases and 5 bases, in that order; junction bases with no gene match: 10. CDR3 sequence (DNA): TGCAGTGCTAGAGATTGGAGTACTAGCGGGCAGGAGACCCAGTACTTC. It translates to CSARDWSTSGQETQYF.

The rearrangement links TRBV20-1 to TRBJ2-7; TRBD1 or TRBD2 may be the D gene (5 bases each). This CDR3 comprises 13 residues. V was clipped by 5 bases and J by 6 bases, with 17 bases between them. Germline CDR1 reads DFQATT; CDR2 reads SNEGSKA (reference sequence). CDR3 nucleotides: TGCAGTGCTGCCTGGGGGAGAGCTTTCGAGCAGTACTTC. Its protein product is CSAAWGRAFEQYF.

This clonotype was counted ten times or more. This chain uses TRBV12-3 or TRBV12-4 with TRBJ1-6; TRBD1 matches 7 bases. CDR3 length: 14 residues. Germline trimming cut 2 bases from V and 6 bases from J; bases unmatched to any gene: 1. CDR3 sequence: CASSLNRGNSPLHF. The CDR3 DNA sequence: TGTGCCAGCAGTTTAAACAGGGGTAATTCACCCCTCCACTTT.

This clonotype was observed many times. The chain is built from TRBV10-1 and TRBJ2-1, with D hard to call. This CDR3 spans 13 amino acids. The V and J ends lost 4 bases and 5 bases respectively, with 9 bases between them. Per germline, CDR1 WNHNN and CDR2 SYGVQD (reference sequence). The CDR3 here is CASSGQINNEQFF. The DNA of the CDR3 is TGCGCCAGCAGTGGGCAGATTAACAATGAGCAGTTCTTC.

This clonotype has just a few counts. This clone may be a read error of a much larger clone one base away. The chain couples TRBV5-1 to TRBJ2-1; no clear D gene. This CDR3 spans 16 amino acids. V was clipped by 1 base and J by 1 base, with 12 bases between them. The germline gives CDR1 SGHRS, CDR2 YFSETQ. CDR3: CASSLLWGRSYNEQFF. The CDR3 bases are TGCGCCAGCAGCTTGTTGTGGGGAAGATCCTACAATGAGCAGTTCTTC.

This clonotype was observed many times. CDR3 bases: TGCGCCAGCAGCCCCTCAGGAGGGGGACGGGGTGAGCAGTTCTTC. Protein: CASSPSGGGRGEQFF. V usage is TRBV5-1 and J usage is TRBJ2-1; D might be TRBD1 or TRBD2, each matching 6 bases. Germline V gives CDR1 SGHRS, CDR2 YFSETQ. V shed 4 bases and J shed 9 bases, with 20 bases lying between them. CDR3 length: 15 residues.

In its sample, this clonotype is medium-sized. This chain connects TRBV2 to TRBJ1-4; D may be TRBD1 (5 bases). CDR1 is SNHLY and CDR2 is FYNNEI in the germline V gene. This CDR3 spans 14 amino acids. The V and J ends lost 4 bases and 6 bases respectively, with 12 bases between them. The CDR3 coding sequence is TGTGCCAGCAGTGCCCACGGGACGTATGAAAAACTGTTTTTT. Protein product: CASSAHGTYEKLFF.

The sample holds many counts of this clonotype. The chain is built from TRBV12-3 or TRBV12-4 and TRBJ2-1; D gene unclear. Trimming left V 2 bases short and J 7 bases short, with 12 bases between. CDR3 length: 14 amino acids. The CDR3 DNA reads as TGTGCCAGCAGTTTAAATTTAGGGTCAAATGAGCAGTTCTTC. The encoded protein is CASSLNLGSNEQFF.

Many counts were recorded for this clonotype. This chain connects TRBV27 to TRBJ1-5, with a possible D match to TRBD1 (6 bases). CDR1 and CDR2 (germline): MNHEY, SMNVEV (reference sequence). The CDR3 covers 14 residues. V dropped 3 bases and J dropped 1 base, with 7 bases sitting between them. CDR3 DNA sequence: TGTGCCAGCAGTTTCCAGGGGAGCAATCAGCCCCAGCATTTT. Translated: CASSFQGSNQPQHF.

This clonotype was counted at least ten times. This rearrangement joins TRBV5-1 to TRBJ1-4, with a tentative D call TRBD1 (5 bases). Trimming left V 4 bases short and J 8 bases short, with 21 bases between. Germline V gene lookup returns CDR1 SGHRS and CDR2 YFSETQ. The CDR3 loop spans 16 amino acids. CDR3 residues: CASSLGRTKEVEKLFF. The DNA for the CDR3 is TGCGCCAGCAGCCTCGGCAGGACAAAAGAGGTGGAAAAACTGTTTTTT.

This clonotype was found many times. The chain links TRBV10-3 to TRBJ1-1, with a tentative D call TRBD1 (6 bases). The length of the CDR3 is 14 residues. CDR1 ENHRY and CDR2 SYGVKD come from the germline V gene. With 4 bases removed from V and 1 base from J, the gap between germline ends came to 10 bases. This CDR3 reads CAISVAGENTEAFF. As DNA, the CDR3 is TGTGCCATCAGTGTCGCAGGGGAGAACACTGAAGCTTTCTTT.

This clonotype was found many times. V usage is TRBV5-1 and J usage is TRBJ2-2; 11 nucleotides match TRBD2. With V trimmed by 0 bases and J by 1 base, 5 bases remained unmatched. The CDR3 runs 18 residues. Germline assignment: CDR1 SGHRS and CDR2 YFSETQ. Here the CDR3 reads CASSLGLAGNRNTGELFF. The DNA of the CDR3 is TGCGCCAGCAGCTTGGGACTAGCGGGAAATAGGAACACCGGGGAGCTGTTTTTT.

There are a few counts of this clonotype. This may be a read error: a much more frequent sequence differs by one nucleotide. V and J are TRBV5-6 and TRBJ2-7; 7 bases match TRBD1. J lost 5 bases, V lost 2 bases, and 4 bases had no gene match. The CDR3 is made up of 13 amino acids. Germline V gene sequence: CDR1 SGHDT, CDR2 YYEEEE. CDR3 DNA sequence: TGTGCCAGCAGCTTAAAAGACAGGGACGAGCAGTACTTC. Translating gives CASSLKDRDEQYF.

This clonotype was counted ten times or more. V and J are TRBV7-3 and TRBJ1-1, with D possibly matching TRBD1 (5 bases). The germline V gene has CDR1 SGHTA and CDR2 FQGTGA. V lost 5 bases, J lost 3 bases, and 10 bases lay in between. CDR3 length: 13 residues. CDR3 in amino acids: CASSQSRDTEAFF. The CDR3 DNA sequence: TGTGCCAGCAGCCAATCCAGGGACACTGAAGCTTTCTTT.

In the case of this clonotype: The germline gene is not matched at one end of the junction; a read error may be the cause. The V call is TRBV19, the J call TRBJ1-6, with D unclear. From germline, CDR1 is LNHDA and CDR2 SQIVND (reference sequence). This CDR3 spans 15 amino acids. The CDR3 coding sequence is TGTGCCAGTAAAGGCTCGGGAGTCTCGAATTCACCCCTCAACTTT. It translates to CASKGSGVSNSPLNF.

This clonotype was recorded many times. The chain combines TRBV10-3 with TRBJ2-1; 7 bases are a match to TRBD1. V lost 4 bases, J lost 3 bases, and 21 bases stayed unmatched. The germline gives CDR1 ENHRY, CDR2 SYGVKD. The CDR3 runs to 20 residues. CDR3 nucleotides: TGTGCCATCAGTGGAGAGGGGACCGGGACAGTTAAGGTCTACTACAATGAGCAGTTCTTC. Protein product: CAISGEGTGTVKVYYNEQFF.

This clonotype was counted many times. J is TRBJ2-7 and V is TRBV7-2; 9 bases match TRBD1. CDR1 SGHTA and CDR2 FQGNSA come from the germline V gene. Trimming took 5 bases from V and 4 from J; bases not matched to a gene: 9. There are 15 residues in the CDR3. This CDR3 is CASSPRVTGGYEQYF. In DNA form, the CDR3 reads TGTGCCAGCAGCCCGAGGGTGACAGGGGGGTACGAGCAGTACTTC.

This clonotype was found many times. This sequence joins TRBV20-1 and TRBJ2-1; perhaps TRBD2 as D (5 bases). V was pared by 6 bases and J by 9 bases, with 18 bases between. CDR1 and CDR2 (germline): DFQATT, SNEGSKA (reference sequence). CDR3 size: 13 residues. The DNA for the CDR3 is TGCAGTGCACGGAGGACGAGTTCGAGTGAGCAGTTCTTC. It yields the protein CSARRTSSSEQFF.

This clonotype was counted at least ten times. The chain carries TRBV5-1 and TRBJ1-1; 8 nucleotides line up with TRBD1. Germline V gives CDR1 SGHRS, CDR2 YFSETQ. V trimming: 2 bases; J trimming: 6 bases; junction bases outside the gene matches: 6. The CDR3 is made up of 14 amino acids. The chain's CDR3 is CASSLGQGAAEAFF. The CDR3 coding sequence is TGCGCCAGCAGCTTAGGGCAGGGGGCAGCTGAAGCTTTCTTT. The full variable domain, rest sourced from reference TRBV5-1 and TRBJ1-1, is KAGVTQTPRYLIKTRGQQVTLSCSPISGHRSVSWYQQTPGQGLQFLFEYFSETQRNKGNFPGRFSGRQFSNSRSEMNVSTLELGDSALYLCASSLGQGAAEAFFGQGTRLTVV.

This clonotype occurred many times. The chain joins TRBV11-2 to TRBJ2-3; TRBD1 might be the D (5 bases). This CDR3 is 12 amino acids long. V lost 4 bases to trimming and J lost 11 bases, with 13 bases between them. The germline V gene has CDR1 SGHAT and CDR2 FQNNGV. CDR3 in amino acids: CASSSQGIKQYF. CDR3 nucleotide sequence: TGTGCCAGCAGCTCCCAGGGTATTAAGCAGTATTTT.

The table lists this clonotype with many counts. The chain couples TRBV19 to TRBJ2-1; D unclear. Trimming took off 0 bases at V and 4 bases at J, with 4 bases between the two ends. The CDR3 sequence is 13 residues long. Germline CDR1 is LNHDA and CDR2 is SQIVND (reference sequence). CDR3 coding DNA: TGTGCCAGTAGTATAGATCTTTACAATGAGCAGTTCTTC. Its protein product is CASSIDLYNEQFF.

This clonotype has a count of ten or more. V and J are TRBV5-1 and TRBJ2-1; 12 bases agree with TRBD2. The ends lost 0 bases at V and 13 bases at J; junction bases unmatched: 5. Germline CDR1 reads SGHRS; CDR2 reads YFSETQ. This CDR3 comprises 14 residues. The CDR3 spells CASSLEASGGAQFF. The CDR3 DNA sequence: TGCGCCAGCAGCTTGGAGGCTAGCGGGGGGGCCCAGTTCTTC.

With respect to this clonotype: With a much larger clone just one base away, this may be a read error. The chain carries TRBV5-1 and TRBJ2-3; D tentatively reads TRBD1 or TRBD2 (5 bases each). From germline, CDR1 is SGHRS and CDR2 YFSETQ. V dropped 3 bases and J dropped 5 bases, with 13 bases sitting between them. The CDR3 sequence is 14 residues long. DNA of the CDR3: TGCGCCAGCAGCTCGAGGGGTACCGAAGATACGCAGTATTTT. Its translation: CASSSRGTEDTQYF.